This record looks at one T cell receptor (beta chain) sequence and its context. CD8 cells regarded as naive lacked CD45RO, were positively chosen for CCR7, and omitted terminally differentiated effector memory CD45RA+ cells. The sample belongs to a study of shared clonotypes between healthy human individuals. Germline V gene data show CDR1 as SGHAT and CDR2 as FQNNGV. The CDR3 consists of 16 residues. V was clipped by 3 bases and J by 5 bases, with 20 bases between them. Using immunoSEQ multiplex PCR, the repertoire was profiled, and TCRdb retains in-frame clones only, with some absent. The sample records millions of clones, about 93% being singletons.

This receptor was taken from a man between 18 and 29 years old in good health. Some clones in this sample may be carry-over from other donors' samples. The rearrangement uses TRBV11-2 and TRBJ2-7; D may match TRBD1 or TRBD2 (7 bases each). Sequencing was done on a sample of naive CD8+ T cells from PBMCs. CDR3 nucleotides: TGTGCCAGCAGCTTCTTCCACCGACAGGGAGGGCACGAGCAGTACTTC. Translation gives CASSFFHRQGGHEQYF.